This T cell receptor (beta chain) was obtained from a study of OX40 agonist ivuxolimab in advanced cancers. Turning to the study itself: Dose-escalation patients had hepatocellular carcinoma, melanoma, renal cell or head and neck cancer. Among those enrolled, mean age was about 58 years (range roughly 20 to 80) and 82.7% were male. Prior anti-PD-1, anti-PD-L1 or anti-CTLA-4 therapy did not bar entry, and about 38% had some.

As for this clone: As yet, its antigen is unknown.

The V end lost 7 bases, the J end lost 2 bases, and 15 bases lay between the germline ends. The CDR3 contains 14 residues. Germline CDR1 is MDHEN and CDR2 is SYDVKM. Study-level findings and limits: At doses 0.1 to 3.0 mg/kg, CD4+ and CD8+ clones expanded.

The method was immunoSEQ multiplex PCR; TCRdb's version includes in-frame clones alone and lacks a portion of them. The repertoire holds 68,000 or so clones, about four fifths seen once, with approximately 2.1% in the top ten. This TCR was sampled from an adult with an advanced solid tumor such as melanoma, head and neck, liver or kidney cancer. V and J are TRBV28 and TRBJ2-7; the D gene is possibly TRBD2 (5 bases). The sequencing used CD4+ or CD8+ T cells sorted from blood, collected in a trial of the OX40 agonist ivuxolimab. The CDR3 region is CASTLASYAYEQYF. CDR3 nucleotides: TGTGCCAGCACCCTAGCCTCGTACGCCTACGAGCAGTACTTC.